Below, 5 T cell receptor beta chains from the same sample are listed, as sequenced in a study of blood T cell repertoires in COVID-19. Profiling relied on immunoSEQ multiplex PCR, and the TCRdb table lists in-frame clones only, not all of them. In the table there are 150,000 to 180,000 clones, over 75% of which are singletons. The specimen sequenced was peripheral blood. The receptor set was obtained from a man in his 60s with COVID-19, enrolled during active disease.

This clone was detected a few times. The V and J genes are TRBV6-2 or TRBV6-3 and TRBJ2-1; 8 bases are shared with TRBD1. Germline assignment: CDR1 MNHEY and CDR2 SVGEGT. This CDR3 has 15 residues. With 4 bases clipped from V and 8 bases from J, the junction kept 10 bases outside the gene matches. CDR3 in DNA: TGTGCCAGCAGTTCACAGAGGACAGGGATGTATGAGCAGTTCTTC. Its protein product is CASSSQRTGMYEQFF.

The gene calls are TRBV18 and TRBJ2-7, with D perhaps TRBD1 (6 bases). CDR1 is KGHSH and CDR2 is LQKENI in the germline V gene. V was cut by 2 bases and J by 2 bases, with 10 bases left in between. The CDR3 is 14 residues long. This CDR3 reads CASSPGPGAYEQYF. CDR3 sequence (DNA): TGTGCCAGCTCACCAGGGCCAGGGGCCTACGAGCAGTACTTC.

The chain carries TRBV28 and TRBJ2-2, with D perhaps TRBD1 (6 bases). Trimming took off 3 bases at V and 0 bases at J, with 17 bases between the two ends. In germline, CDR1 is MDHEN, CDR2 SYDVKM. CDR3 length equals 18 residues. CDR3 bases: TGTGCCAGCAGTTTCCCCCGCCCCGGGACATCGAACACCGGGGAGCTGTTTTTT. Translating it yields CASSFPRPGTSNTGELFF.

This chain uses TRBV19 with TRBJ2-7; 9 nucleotides agree with TRBD2. The CDR3 loop spans 16 amino acids. Germline V lookup: CDR1 LNHDA, CDR2 SQIVND (reference sequence). J gave up 2 bases and V 4 bases, and 9 bases lay outside the gene matches. The CDR3 protein is CASSTPTSGSAYEQYF. The CDR3 DNA reads TGTGCCAGTAGTACGCCGACTAGCGGAAGCGCCTACGAGCAGTACTTC.

This chain uses TRBV5-1 with TRBJ2-5; 8 nucleotides line up with TRBD1. Trimming took 3 bases from V and 1 from J; bases not matched to a gene: 2. There are 14 residues in the CDR3. Germline V gives CDR1 SGHRS, CDR2 YFSETQ. The CDR3 spells CASSWGQAQETQYF. The DNA of the CDR3 is TGCGCCAGCAGCTGGGGACAGGCCCAAGAGACCCAGTACTTC.